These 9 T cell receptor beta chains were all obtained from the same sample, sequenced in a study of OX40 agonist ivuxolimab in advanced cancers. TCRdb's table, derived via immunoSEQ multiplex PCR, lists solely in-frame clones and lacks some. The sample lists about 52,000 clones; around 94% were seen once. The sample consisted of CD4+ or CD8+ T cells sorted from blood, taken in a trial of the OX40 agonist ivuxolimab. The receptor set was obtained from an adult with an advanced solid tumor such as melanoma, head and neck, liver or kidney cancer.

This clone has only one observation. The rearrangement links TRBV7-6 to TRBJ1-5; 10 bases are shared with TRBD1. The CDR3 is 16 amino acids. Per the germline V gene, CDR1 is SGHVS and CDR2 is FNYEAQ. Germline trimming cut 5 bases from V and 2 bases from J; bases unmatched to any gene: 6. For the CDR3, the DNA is TGTGCCAGCAGCCCGGGACAGGGGACGGGCAATCAGCCCCAGCATTTT. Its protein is CASSPGQGTGNQPQHF.

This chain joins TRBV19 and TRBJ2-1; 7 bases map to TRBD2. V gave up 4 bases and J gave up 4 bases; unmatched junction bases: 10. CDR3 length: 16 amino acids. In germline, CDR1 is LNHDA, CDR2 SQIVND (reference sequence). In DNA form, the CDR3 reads TGTGCCAGTAGTACAGACCCGGGACTAAATTACAATGAGCAGTTCTTC. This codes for CASSTDPGLNYNEQFF.

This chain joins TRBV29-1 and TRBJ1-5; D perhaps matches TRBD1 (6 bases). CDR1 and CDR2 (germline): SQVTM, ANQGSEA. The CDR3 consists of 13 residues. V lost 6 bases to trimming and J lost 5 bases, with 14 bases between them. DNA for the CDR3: TGCAGCGTGGGGGCAGGGTTCTATCAGCCCCAGCATTTT. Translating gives CSVGAGFYQPQHF.

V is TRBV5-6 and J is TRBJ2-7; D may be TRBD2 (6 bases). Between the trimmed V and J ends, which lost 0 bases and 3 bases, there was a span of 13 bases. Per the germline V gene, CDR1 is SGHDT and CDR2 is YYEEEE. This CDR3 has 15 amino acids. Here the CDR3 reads CASSLAAAGIYEQYF. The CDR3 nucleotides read TGTGCCAGCAGCTTGGCTGCGGCGGGGATCTACGAGCAGTACTTC. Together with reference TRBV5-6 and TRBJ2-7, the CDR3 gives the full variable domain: DAGVTQSPTHLIKTRGQQVTLRCSPKSGHDTVSWYQQALGQGPQFIFQYYEEEERQRGNFPDRFSGHQFPNYSSELNVNALLLGDSALYLCASSLAAAGIYEQYFGPGTRLTVT.

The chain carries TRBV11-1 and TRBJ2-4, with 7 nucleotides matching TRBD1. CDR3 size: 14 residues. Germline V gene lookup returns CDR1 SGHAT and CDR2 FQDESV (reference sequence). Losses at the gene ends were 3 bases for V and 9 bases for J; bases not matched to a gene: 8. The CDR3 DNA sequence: TGTGCCAGCAGCTTGGCACAGGGGCAAATCATTCAGTACTTC. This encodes CASSLAQGQIIQYF.

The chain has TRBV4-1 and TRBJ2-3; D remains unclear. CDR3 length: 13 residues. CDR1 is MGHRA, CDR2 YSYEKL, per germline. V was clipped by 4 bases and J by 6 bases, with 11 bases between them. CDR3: CASSPPLGDTQYF. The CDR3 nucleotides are TGCGCCAGCAGCCCCCCCTTGGGGGATACGCAGTATTTT.

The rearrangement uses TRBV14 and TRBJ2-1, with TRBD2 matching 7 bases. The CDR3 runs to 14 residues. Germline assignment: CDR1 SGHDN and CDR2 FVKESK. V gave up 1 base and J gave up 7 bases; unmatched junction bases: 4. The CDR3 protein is CASSQGGSYNEQFF. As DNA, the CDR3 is TGTGCCAGCAGCCAAGGCGGGAGTTATAATGAGCAGTTCTTC.

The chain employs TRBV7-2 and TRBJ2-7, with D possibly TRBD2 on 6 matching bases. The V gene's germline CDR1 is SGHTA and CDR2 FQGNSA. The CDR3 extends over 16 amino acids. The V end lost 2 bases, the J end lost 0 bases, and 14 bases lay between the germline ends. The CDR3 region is CASSLFIGGDSYEQYF. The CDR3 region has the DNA TGTGCCAGCAGCTTATTCATCGGGGGAGACTCCTACGAGCAGTACTTC.

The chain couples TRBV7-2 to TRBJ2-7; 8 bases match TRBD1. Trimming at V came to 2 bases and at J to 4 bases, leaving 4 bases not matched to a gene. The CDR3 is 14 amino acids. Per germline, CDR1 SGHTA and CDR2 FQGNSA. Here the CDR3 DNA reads TGTGCCAGCAGCTTATCACAGGGGGGATACGAGCAGTACTTC. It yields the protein CASSLSQGGYEQYF.